The 14 T cell receptor beta chains reported below all come from one sample, sequenced in a study of beta chain features in type 1 diabetes. Study-level results: Moderately but significantly shorter TCRB CDR3s were found in Type 1 diabetes patients in all four CD4+ subsets.

No cognate antigen is known for these TCRs. Sequenced material consisted of expressed TCRB transcripts (all of the isolated RNA was reverse transcribed). Measured with immunoSEQ multiplex PCR; TCRdb has only the in-frame clones, and not every one. Here the sample spans hundreds of thousands of clones, over 12% being singletons. The sample taken for sequencing was naive CD4+ T cells from blood. The receptors here all came from a man aged 18 to 30 with type 1 diabetes.

This clone was seen more than once but under ten times. This chain links TRBV19 with TRBJ2-5, with D possibly matching TRBD2 (5 bases). Per germline, CDR1 LNHDA and CDR2 SQIVND (reference sequence). Trimming took 5 bases from V and 7 from J, leaving 14 bases between them. The CDR3 runs to 13 residues. CDR3: CASSSRWERTQYF. CDR3 DNA sequence: TGTGCCAGTAGTTCCCGATGGGAGCGGACCCAGTACTTC.

The rearrangement uses TRBV18 and TRBJ2-7; 9 nucleotides align to TRBD1. V lost 3 bases and J lost 4; bases outside the gene matches: 7. In germline, CDR1 is KGHSH, CDR2 LQKENI. The CDR3 is 15 residues long. The CDR3 DNA is TGTGCCAGCTCACCGGGACAGGGAAGTATATACGAGCAGTACTTC. Residues: CASSPGQGSIYEQYF. The entire variable domain, with the rest obtained from reference TRBV18 and TRBJ2-7, is as follows: NAGVMQNPRHLVRRRGQEARLRCSPMKGHSHVYWYRQLPEEGLKFMVYLQKENIIDESGMPKERFSAEFPKEGPSILRIQQVVRGDSAAYFCASSPGQGSIYEQYFGPGTRLTVT.

Only a few counts were recorded for this clone. The rearrangement links TRBV4-1 to TRBJ2-3; D might be TRBD1 (5 bases). V was clipped by 4 bases and J by 4 bases, with 12 bases between them. Germline V gives CDR1 MGHRA, CDR2 YSYEKL. The CDR3 contains 14 residues. The CDR3 loop reads CASSPGQAPDTQYF. The CDR3 region has the DNA TGCGCCAGCAGCCCCGGACAAGCTCCAGATACGCAGTATTTT.

The chain is built from TRBV11-2 and TRBJ1-1; D call uncertain. V lost 7 bases and J lost 1, with 7 bases in between. Germline CDR1 SGHAT, CDR2 FQNNGV. This CDR3 is 12 amino acids long. CDR3 bases: TGTGCCAGCAAGCTCTCGAACACTGAAGCTTTCTTT. This gives the protein CASKLSNTEAFF.

The chain recombines TRBV14 with TRBJ2-1, with D possibly being TRBD2 (6 bases). CDR1 and CDR2 (germline): SGHDN, FVKESK. The CDR3 sequence is 14 residues long. Trimming removed 1 base at V and 9 bases at J, with 13 bases between. CDR3 bases: TGTGCCAGCAGCCAAGCGGGAGTAAGGGGTGAGCAGTTCTTC. Translating it yields CASSQAGVRGEQFF.

This chain joins TRBV27 and TRBJ1-1; no clear D gene. This CDR3 region has 13 residues. CDR1 and CDR2 (germline): MNHEY, SMNVEV (reference sequence). The ends were cut back, 4 bases at V and 2 bases at J, with 8 bases in the middle. CDR3 sequence: CASSSYGNTEAFF. The CDR3 nucleotides are TGTGCCAGCAGTTCCTACGGTAACACTGAAGCTTTCTTT.

This chain links TRBV11-2 with TRBJ2-5; 8 nucleotides agree with TRBD1. Germline V gene data show CDR1 as SGHAT and CDR2 as FQNNGV. The CDR3 loop spans 14 amino acids. J lost 5 bases, V lost 4 bases, and 6 bases had no gene match. This CDR3 reads CASSSRTGYETQYF. The DNA for the CDR3 is TGTGCCAGCAGCTCCCGGACAGGGTATGAGACCCAGTACTTC. Full variable domain (remainder filled in from reference TRBV11-2 and TRBJ2-5): EAGVAQSPRYKIIEKRQSVAFWCNPISGHATLYWYQQILGQGPKLLIQFQNNGVVDDSQLPKDRFSAERLKGVDSTLKIQPAKLEDSAVYLCASSSRTGYETQYFGPGTRLLVL.

This chain joins TRBV20-1 and TRBJ1-2; no firm D call. The CDR3 is made up of 11 amino acids. The germline gives CDR1 DFQATT, CDR2 SNEGSKA (reference sequence). Trimming stripped 1 base from V and 6 bases from J, with 6 bases between. CDR3 sequence reads: CSARGLNGYTF. In DNA, the CDR3 is TGCAGTGCTAGAGGGCTTAATGGCTACACCTTC.

This clone was observed a handful of times. The CDR3 sequence is CAITSQREAFF. In DNA, the CDR3 is TGTGCCATCACCTCTCAGCGGGAAGCTTTCTTT. The V and J genes are TRBV28 and TRBJ1-1, with D hard to call. V was clipped by 10 bases and J by 8 bases, with 14 bases between them. Germline-derived CDR1 and CDR2 are MDHEN and SYDVKM. This CDR3 is 11 amino acids long.

The chain combines TRBV4-2 with TRBJ2-5; no definite D call. Germline lookup yields CDR1 LGHNA and CDR2 YNFKEQ. The CDR3 length is 14 residues. V was pared by 1 base and J by 5 bases, with 11 bases between. For the CDR3, the DNA is TGTGCCAGCAGCCAAGGGAGTGTTAGGGAGACCCAGTACTTC. Protein: CASSQGSVRETQYF.

A few counts support this clone. This chain joins TRBV23-1 and TRBJ2-1, with 12 bases matching TRBD2. TRBV23-1 is an ORF, with its function uncertain. Trimming removed 0 bases from V and 6 bases from J; junction bases left unmatched: 9. The length of the CDR3 is 18 residues. CDR3 nucleotide sequence: TGCGCCAGCAGTCAATCGAAACTAGCGGGAGGCCGCGGCAATGAGCAGTTCTTC. Translation gives CASSQSKLAGGRGNEQFF.

This clone was seen only a few times. V gene TRBV7-2 combines with J gene TRBJ2-3; no reliable D call. The CDR3 covers 11 residues. CDR1 is SGHTA and CDR2 is FQGNSA in the germline V gene. V lost 9 bases and J 5 bases, leaving 9 bases between the germline ends. The CDR3: CASISGDTQYF. The CDR3 DNA reads TGTGCCAGTATTTCAGGAGATACGCAGTATTTT.

This clone turned up a few times. V and J are TRBV30 and TRBJ2-1; D gene unclear. CDR1 is GTSNPN and CDR2 is SVGIG in the germline V gene (reference sequence). Trimming cost V 2 bases and J 2 bases, with 7 bases left between them. The length of the CDR3 is 13 residues. The CDR3 protein is CAWSSSTYNEQFF. The DNA of the CDR3 is TGTGCCTGGAGTAGTAGTACCTACAATGAGCAGTTCTTC.

This clone has a handful of counts. The CDR3 sequence is CASSQEMDEQFF. CDR3 coding DNA: TGCGCCAGCAGCCAAGAAATGGATGAGCAGTTCTTC. The chain has TRBV4-1 and TRBJ2-1; D gene unclear. V shed 0 bases and J shed 8 bases, with 5 bases lying between them. Germline CDR1 MGHRA, CDR2 YSYEKL. The CDR3 covers 12 residues.